This T cell receptor beta chain stems from a study of T cell responses to AZD1222 COVID-19 vaccine. Findings of the study overall: Clonal diversity was possibly underestimated; the donors were predominantly white British and more often female.

As concerns this clone: Its specificity is not known.

The CDR3 extends over 14 amino acids. With V trimmed by 2 bases and J by 4 bases, 5 bases remained unmatched. Germline loops: CDR1 SGHRS, CDR2 YFSETQ. Assay: immunoSEQ multiplex PCR; the TCRdb copy retains only in-frame clones and omits some. The table has more than 150,000 clones, approximately 92% seen once; the top ten hold 10%. This chain uses TRBV5-1 with TRBJ2-7; 8 positions agree with TRBD2. The clonotype comes from an adult in good health. Material: peripheral blood, obtained on day 0 of AZD1222 vaccination. For the CDR3, the DNA is TGCGCCAGCAGCTTAACGGGAGGGCCGTACGAGCAGTACTTC. Translating gives CASSLTGGPYEQYF.